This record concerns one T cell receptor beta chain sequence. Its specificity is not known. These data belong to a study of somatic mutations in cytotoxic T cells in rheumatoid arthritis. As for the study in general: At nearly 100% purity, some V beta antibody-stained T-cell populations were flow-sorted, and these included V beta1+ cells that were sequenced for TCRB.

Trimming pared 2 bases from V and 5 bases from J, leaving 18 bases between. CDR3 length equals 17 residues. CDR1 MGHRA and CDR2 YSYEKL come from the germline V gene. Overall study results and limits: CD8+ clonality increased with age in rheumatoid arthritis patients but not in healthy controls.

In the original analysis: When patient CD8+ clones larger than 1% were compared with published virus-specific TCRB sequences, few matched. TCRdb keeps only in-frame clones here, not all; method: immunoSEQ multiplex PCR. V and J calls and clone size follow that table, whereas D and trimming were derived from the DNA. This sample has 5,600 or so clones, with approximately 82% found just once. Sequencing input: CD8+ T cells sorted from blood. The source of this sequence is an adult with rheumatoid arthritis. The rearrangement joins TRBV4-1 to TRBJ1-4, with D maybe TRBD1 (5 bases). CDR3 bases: TGCGCCAGCAGCCAAACGGGGACCGGGACGGGAAATGAAAAACTGTTTTTT. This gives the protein CASSQTGTGTGNEKLFF.